Presented here are 9 T cell receptor beta chains from one specimen sequenced in a study of early T cells in non-severe SARS-CoV-2 infection. TCRdb passed the 5' RACE reads through MiXCR, listing each CDR3 protein once. The data show tens of thousands of distinct CDR3 sequences, around 6.6% seen once. Here the sequenced sample was whole blood, taken at baseline. The receptor source for this set is an adult who was a healthcare worker with PCR-confirmed SARS-CoV-2 infection or an uninfected control (not recorded which).

This clonotype was counted at least ten times. The rearrangement links TRBV20-1 to TRBJ1-2; D is unclear. Germline CDR1 reads DFQATT; CDR2 reads SNEGSKA (reference sequence). The CDR3 totals 12 residues. Trimming took 3 bases from V and 0 from J, leaving 5 bases between them. CDR3 amino acids: CSASGTNYGYTF. As DNA, the CDR3 is TGCAGTGCTAGTGGGACTAACTATGGCTACACCTTC.

This chain connects TRBV28 to TRBJ2-1, with TRBD2 matching 7 bases. CDR1 is MDHEN, CDR2 SYDVKM, per germline. V lost 7 bases and J lost 3; bases outside the gene matches: 9. This CDR3 has 15 amino acids. CDR3 sequence (DNA): TGTGCCAGCACCGACGGGGGGTCCCGCTACAATGAGCAGTTCTTC. It translates to CASTDGGSRYNEQFF.

This chain links TRBV2 with TRBJ1-1, with D tentatively TRBD1 (5 bases). This CDR3 has 11 residues. V lost 5 bases and J 5 bases, leaving 6 bases between the germline ends. Germline-derived CDR1 and CDR2 are SNHLY and FYNNEI. CDR3 in DNA: TGTGCCAGCAGTTACAGGACTGAAGCTTTCTTT. Protein sequence: CASSYRTEAFF.

In its sample, this clonotype was seen many times. The chain couples TRBV20-1 to TRBJ2-5, with D possibly TRBD1 on 6 matching bases. Looked up from germline, CDR1 is DFQATT and CDR2 is SNEGSKA (reference sequence). This CDR3 has 13 amino acids. Trimming removed 5 bases at V and 0 bases at J, with 10 bases between. The CDR3 region is CSAPDRNQETQYF. The CDR3, as DNA: TGCAGTGCTCCTGACAGGAACCAAGAGACCCAGTACTTC.

This clonotype was detected ten times or more. This rearrangement joins TRBV28 to TRBJ2-1, with 7 bases that match TRBD1. The CDR3 totals 15 residues. The trim removed 5 bases at V and 1 base at J, leaving 5 bases unmatched. In germline, CDR1 is MDHEN, CDR2 SYDVKM. The CDR3 region is CASSLRGTSYNEQFF. CDR3 nucleotide sequence: TGTGCCAGCAGTCTCAGGGGGACGTCCTACAATGAGCAGTTCTTC.

The chain combines TRBV5-4 with TRBJ2-7, with a tentative D call TRBD1 (6 bases). The germline CDR1 and CDR2 sequences are SGHNT and YYREEE (reference sequence). The length of the CDR3 is 14 residues. The V end was cut by 1 base, the J end by 3 bases, with 11 bases between. The DNA for the CDR3 is TGTGCCAGCAGCTTGTCAGGGGTTGACTACGAGCAGTACTTC. Its protein is CASSLSGVDYEQYF. The whole variable domain, filled in from reference TRBV5-4 and TRBJ2-7, reads ETGVTQSPTHLIKTRGQQVTLRCSSQSGHNTVSWYQQALGQGPQFIFQYYREEENGRGNFPPRFSGLQFPNYSSELNVNALELDDSALYLCASSLSGVDYEQYFGPGTRLTVT.

There are many counts of this clonotype. One end of the junction does not line up with germline, which may come from a read error. The CDR3 sequence: CASSLSLQGRGDF. In DNA form, the CDR3 reads TGTGCCAGCAGCTTATCTTTACAGGGGCGTGGGGACTTT. This rearrangement joins TRBV7-8 to TRBJ1-1; 7 nucleotides align to TRBD1. Per germline, CDR1 SGHVS and CDR2 FQNEAQ. CDR3 length: 13 amino acids.

J is TRBJ2-1 and V is TRBV6-4, with 9 positions matching TRBD1. This CDR3 comprises 15 residues. Trimming at V came to 6 bases and at J to 2 bases, leaving 5 bases not matched to a gene. Germline V gene sequence: CDR1 MRHNA, CDR2 SNTAGT. CDR3 nucleotides: TGTGCCAGCAGCTTTACAGGGGGCGCCTACAATGAGCAGTTCTTC. It encodes CASSFTGGAYNEQFF.

This clonotype was recorded a few times. This chain links TRBV7-9 with TRBJ1-1; possible D gene TRBD1, 6 bases. Trimming pared 1 base from V and 4 bases from J, leaving 7 bases between. This CDR3 has 13 amino acids. CDR1 SEHNR and CDR2 FQNEAQ come from the germline V gene (reference sequence). The DNA for the CDR3 is TGTGCCAGCAGCTTAGGGGGGGCCACTGAAGCTTTCTTT. This codes for CASSLGGATEAFF.